This T cell receptor beta chain was recovered during a study of Ad26.COV2.S vaccination and SARS-CoV-2 variants (dated by TCRdb to the early 2020s). Concerning the study at large: Donors in the vaccine arm were drawn from COV1001, a phase I-IIa trial of Ad26.COV2.S in healthy adults that was multicentre, randomized, double-blind and placebo-controlled. Trial participants were randomized into five groups of five, in which low-dose or high-dose Ad26.COV2.S was given once or twice, or placebo was given on both occasions. The TCR-sequenced set comprised approximately 32 samples: around 20 Ad26.COV2.S vaccine recipients, 5 placebo recipients and 8 SARS-CoV-2 convalescent individuals. TCRbeta repertoire sequencing was used to assess the specificity and breadth of SARS-CoV-2-reactive T cell receptors after Ad26.COV2.S vaccination. Dosing of Ad26.COV2.S was intramuscular, at either 5x10^10 or 1x10^11 viral particles, delivered as one shot or as two shots spaced 56 days apart. Blinding of investigators to trial group allocation was maintained during experiments and outcome assessment.

Of note for this clone: Its antigen specificity is not known. The sample holds no much larger clone one base away, and base qualities are not on file.

The paper as a whole reports these results and caveats: After vaccination, spike-specific CD8+ and CD4+ T cell responses were reported to show substantial breadth. Compared with placebo recipients, Ad26.COV2.S recipients showed higher spike-specific TCR breadth (P = 0.0014). According to the authors, total T cell responses may have been underestimated by the TCR breadth and depth analyses. The study was not powered for comparison of responses between vaccine doses or regimens. Vaccine and placebo recipients had comparable non-spike TCR breadth, which fits with the vaccine containing only spike.

The immunoSEQ Assay was used to sequence TCRbeta CDR3 regions. After extraction, genomic DNA underwent amplification by bias-controlled multiplex PCR, followed by high-throughput sequencing. For the original study's pipeline: To quantify the absolute abundance of every unique TCRbeta CDR3 region, sequences were collapsed and filtered. T cell fraction was estimated by normalizing TCRbeta template counts to usable DNA, which was measured by amplifying reference genes present in all nucleated cells. Repertoire TCRs were annotated as SARS-CoV-2-specific when V gene, CDR3 amino acid sequence and J gene were exactly matched to a known reactive TCR set. The reference SARS-CoV-2 TCR set was derived from MIRA and filtered for enrichment in COVID-19-positive ImmuneCODE repertoires, a step that removed public or cross-reactive TCRs. Using the MIRA antigens, annotated TCRs were further analysed by specific ORF or by position within an ORF. Breadth was defined as annotated unique rearrangements over total unique productive rearrangements; depth was the summed frequency of those rearrangements. Two-sided Wilcoxon rank-sum tests were applied when comparing TCR breadth between groups. TCRdb mirrors the immuneACCESS table, restricted to in-frame sequences. Some clones are absent from its copies; in checked studies, under half trace to an unresolved V gene, and the reason for the others is unknown. V, J and clone size reflect that table, while D and trimming were determined from the DNA. This sample lists 290,000 or so clones; around 87% were detected once. The ten most abundant clones make up around 3% of the sample.

The CDR1 and CDR2 encoded by the germline V gene (reference sequence) are WNHNN and SYGVQD. V is cut back by 0 bases and J by 3 bases, with 17 bases in the junction unmatched. Inclusive of the bounding cysteine and phenylalanine, the CDR3 is 20 residues long. Only the CDR3 region is kept as DNA, spanning 60 bases read in frame from base 1. The treatment or condition tag for this specimen amounts to: around 19 received Ad26.COV2.S at low or high dose, single or two shots; about 5 received placebo; per-sample allocation not given. For vaccine and placebo recipients, the sequenced repertoires came from samples collected on day 63 after the first injection. Cohort 1b enrolled around 24 adults aged 18-55 years at a single site in Boston, USA, between 29 July and 7 August 2020. As a vaccine, Ad26.COV2.S was a replication-incompetent adenovirus type 26 vector that expressed a prefusion-stabilized SARS-CoV-2 spike protein derived from the original Wuhan strain.

Sequenced here: peripheral blood, sampled in a trial of Ad26.COV2.S vaccine versus placebo. This sequence was found in a person aged 18-65 years who received the Ad26.COV2.S COVID-19 vaccine or a placebo. Recombination joined TRBV10-1 with TRBJ2-7; 10 middle bases align to TRBD1. This receptor carries the CDR3 CASSESLTAAGQGNYYEQYF. The DNA reads as follows: TGCGCCAGCAGTGAGTCGTTGACGGCGGCGGGACAGGGGAATTACTACGAGCAGTACTTC.